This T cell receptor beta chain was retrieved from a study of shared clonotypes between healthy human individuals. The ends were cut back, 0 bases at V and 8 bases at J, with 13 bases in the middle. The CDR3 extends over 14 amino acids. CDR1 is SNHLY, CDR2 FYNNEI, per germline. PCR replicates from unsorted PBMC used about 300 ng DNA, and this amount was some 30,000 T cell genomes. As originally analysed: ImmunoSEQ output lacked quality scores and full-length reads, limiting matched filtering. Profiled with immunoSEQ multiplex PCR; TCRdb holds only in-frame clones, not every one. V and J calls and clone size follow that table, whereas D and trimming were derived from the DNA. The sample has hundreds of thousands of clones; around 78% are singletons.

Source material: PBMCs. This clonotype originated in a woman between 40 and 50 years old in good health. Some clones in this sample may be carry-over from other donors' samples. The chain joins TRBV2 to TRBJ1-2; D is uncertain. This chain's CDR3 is CASSEAGGQGGYTF. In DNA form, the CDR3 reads TGTGCCAGCAGTGAAGCGGGAGGGCAAGGGGGCTACACCTTC. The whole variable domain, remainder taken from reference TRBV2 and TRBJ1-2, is EPEVTQTPSHQVTQMGQEVILRCVPISNHLYFYWYRQILGQKVEFLVSFYNNEISEKSEIFDDQFSVERPDGSNFTLKIRSTKLEDSAMYFCASSEAGGQGGYTFGSGTRLTVV.